This T cell receptor (beta chain) was sequenced in a study of shared clonotypes between healthy human individuals. Each donor was a Caucasian adult residing in Nashville, Tennessee. Profiled with immunoSEQ multiplex PCR; TCRdb holds only in-frame clones, not every one. Of about 1.5 million clones detected, about 98% appear once; the ten largest clones hold about 0.4%. The specimen was naive CD4+ T cells sorted from blood. Noted subset: CD45RA+ positively selected. The clonotype was recovered from a man aged 25 to 45 in good health.

The CDR3 region is CASSVQGATTDTQYF. As DNA, the CDR3 is TGTGCCAGCAGCGTACAGGGGGCTACCACAGATACGCAGTATTTT. This chain uses TRBV2 with TRBJ2-3, with 9 bases fitting TRBD1. The germline CDR1 and CDR2 sequences are SNHLY and FYNNEI. This CDR3 region has 15 residues. V dropped 6 bases and J dropped 2; count of bases not matched to a gene: 6.